This T cell receptor (beta chain) originates from a study of identifying expanded T cells in peripheral blood. Germline V gives CDR1 SGHRS, CDR2 YFSETQ. The J segment lost 0 bases and the V segment lost 5 bases, leaving 9 bases of the junction unmatched. There are 16 residues in the CDR3. Profiled with immunoSEQ multiplex PCR; TCRdb holds only in-frame clones, not every one. The data hold tens of thousands of clones, with around 89% observed a single time. Healthy donors had no documented immune events, such as infections, while sampled. The sequence derives from a person aged 18 to 75 in good health. J is TRBJ1-2 and V is TRBV5-1; 8 bases are shared with TRBD1. Material for sequencing was blood. CDR3 in amino acids: CASSYRGQGANYGYTF. For the CDR3, the DNA is TGCGCCAGCAGTTACCGCGGACAGGGAGCTAACTATGGCTACACCTTC.